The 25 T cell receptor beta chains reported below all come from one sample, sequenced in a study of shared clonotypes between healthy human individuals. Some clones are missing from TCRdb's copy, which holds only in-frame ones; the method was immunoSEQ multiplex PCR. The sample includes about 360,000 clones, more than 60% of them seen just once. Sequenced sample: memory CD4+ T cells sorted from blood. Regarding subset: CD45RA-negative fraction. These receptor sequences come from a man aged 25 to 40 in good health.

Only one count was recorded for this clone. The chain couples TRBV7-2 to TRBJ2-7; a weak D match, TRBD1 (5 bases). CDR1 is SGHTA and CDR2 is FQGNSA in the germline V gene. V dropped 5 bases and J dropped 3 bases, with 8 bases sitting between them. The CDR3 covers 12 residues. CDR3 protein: CASSPRVYEQYF. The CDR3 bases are TGTGCCAGCAGCCCCAGGGTCTACGAGCAGTACTTC.

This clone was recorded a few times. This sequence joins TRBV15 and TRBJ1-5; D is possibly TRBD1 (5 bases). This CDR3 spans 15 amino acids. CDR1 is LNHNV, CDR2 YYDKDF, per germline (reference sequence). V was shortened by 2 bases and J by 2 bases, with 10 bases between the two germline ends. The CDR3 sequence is CATSRQGSGNQPQHF. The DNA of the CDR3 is TGTGCCACCAGCAGACAGGGTTCGGGCAATCAGCCCCAGCATTTT.

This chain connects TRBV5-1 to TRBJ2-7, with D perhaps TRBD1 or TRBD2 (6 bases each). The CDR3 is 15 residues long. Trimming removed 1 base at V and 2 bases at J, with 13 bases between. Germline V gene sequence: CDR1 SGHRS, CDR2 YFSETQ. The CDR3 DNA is TGCGCCAGCAGCTTGACCAGGGGCGGGACCTACGAGCAGTACTTC. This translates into CASSLTRGGTYEQYF.

The CDR3 region has the DNA TGTGCCAGCAGCCTTCTAGGGACGGCTTACACTGAAGCTTTCTTT. Its protein product is CASSLLGTAYTEAFF. J is TRBJ1-1 and V is TRBV5-6; D is perhaps TRBD1 (5 bases). Germline CDR1 SGHDT, CDR2 YYEEEE. Trimming shortened V by 4 bases and J by 3 bases, and 16 bases separated the two germline ends. The CDR3 totals 15 residues.

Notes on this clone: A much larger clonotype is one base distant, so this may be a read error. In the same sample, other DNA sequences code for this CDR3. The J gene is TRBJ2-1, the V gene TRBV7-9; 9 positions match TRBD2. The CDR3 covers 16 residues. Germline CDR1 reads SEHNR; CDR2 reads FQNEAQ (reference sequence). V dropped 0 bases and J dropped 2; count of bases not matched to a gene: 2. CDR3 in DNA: TGTGCCAGCAGCTTAGCGCTAGCGGGGACCTACAATGAGCAGTTCTTC. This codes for CASSLALAGTYNEQFF.

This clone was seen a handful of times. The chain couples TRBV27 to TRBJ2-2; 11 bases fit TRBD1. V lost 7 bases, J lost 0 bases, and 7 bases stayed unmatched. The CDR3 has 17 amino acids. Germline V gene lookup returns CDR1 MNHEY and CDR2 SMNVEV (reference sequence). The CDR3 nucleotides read TGTGCCAGCAAACTCGGGACAGGGGGAACGAACACCGGGGAGCTGTTTTTT. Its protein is CASKLGTGGTNTGELFF.

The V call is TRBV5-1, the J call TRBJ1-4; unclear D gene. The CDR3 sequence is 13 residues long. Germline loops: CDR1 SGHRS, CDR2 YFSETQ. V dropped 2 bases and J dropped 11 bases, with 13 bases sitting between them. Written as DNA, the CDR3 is TGCGCCAGCAGCTTCGCCGAGTCCGGGAAACTGTTTTTT. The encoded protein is CASSFAESGKLFF.

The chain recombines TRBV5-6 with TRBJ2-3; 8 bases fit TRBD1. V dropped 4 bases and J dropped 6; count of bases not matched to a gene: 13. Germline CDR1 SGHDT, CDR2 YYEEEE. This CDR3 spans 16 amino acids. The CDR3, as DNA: TGTGCCAGCAGCCCTGCCGGGACAGGAATTTCGGATACGCAGTATTTT. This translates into CASSPAGTGISDTQYF.

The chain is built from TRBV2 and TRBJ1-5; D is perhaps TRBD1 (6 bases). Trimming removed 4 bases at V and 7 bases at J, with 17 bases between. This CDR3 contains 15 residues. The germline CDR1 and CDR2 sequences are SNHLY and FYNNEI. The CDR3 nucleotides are TGTGCCAGCAGTGTGTGGTTACAGGGCGGACAGCCCCAGCATTTT. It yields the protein CASSVWLQGGQPQHF.

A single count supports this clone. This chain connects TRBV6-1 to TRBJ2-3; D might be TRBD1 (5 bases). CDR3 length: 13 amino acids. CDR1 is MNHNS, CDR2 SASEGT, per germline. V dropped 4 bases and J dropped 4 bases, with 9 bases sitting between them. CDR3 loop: CASSVVGADTQYF. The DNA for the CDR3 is TGTGCCAGCAGTGTAGTAGGGGCAGATACGCAGTATTTT.

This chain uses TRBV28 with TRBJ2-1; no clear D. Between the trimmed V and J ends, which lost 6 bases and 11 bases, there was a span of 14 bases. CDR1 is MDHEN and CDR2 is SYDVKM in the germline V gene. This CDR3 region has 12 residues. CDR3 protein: CASSYLGPKQFF. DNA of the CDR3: TGTGCCAGCAGCTATCTTGGTCCTAAGCAGTTCTTC.

The CDR3 coding sequence is TGTGCCAGCAGTGGAAGGGACAACCCCACCTTC. Residues: CASSGRDNPTF. The chain has TRBV28 and TRBJ1-2; possible D gene TRBD1, 6 bases. This CDR3 region has 11 residues. The V end lost 5 bases, the J end lost 13 bases, and 14 bases lay between the germline ends. Germline V gene sequence: CDR1 MDHEN, CDR2 SYDVKM.

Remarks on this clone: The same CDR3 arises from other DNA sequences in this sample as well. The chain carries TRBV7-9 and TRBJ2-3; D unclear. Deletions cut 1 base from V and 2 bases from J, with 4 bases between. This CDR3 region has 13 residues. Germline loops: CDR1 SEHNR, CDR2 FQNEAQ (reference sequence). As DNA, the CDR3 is TGTGCCAGCAGCTTAGTGTCCACAGATACGCAGTATTTT. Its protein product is CASSLVSTDTQYF.

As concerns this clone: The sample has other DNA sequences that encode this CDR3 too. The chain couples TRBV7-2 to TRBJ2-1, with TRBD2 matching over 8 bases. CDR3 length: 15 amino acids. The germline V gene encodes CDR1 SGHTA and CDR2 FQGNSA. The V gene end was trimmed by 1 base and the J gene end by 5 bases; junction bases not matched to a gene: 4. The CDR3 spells CASSLGGSGNNEQFF. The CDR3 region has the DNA TGTGCCAGCAGCTTAGGGGGTAGCGGGAACAATGAGCAGTTCTTC.

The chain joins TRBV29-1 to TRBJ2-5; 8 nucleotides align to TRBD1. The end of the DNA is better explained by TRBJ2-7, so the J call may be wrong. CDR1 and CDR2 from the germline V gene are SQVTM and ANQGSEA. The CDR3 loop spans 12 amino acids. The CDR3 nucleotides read TGCAGCGTCGGACAGGGTGGCTACGAGCAGTACTTC. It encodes CSVGQGGYEQYF.

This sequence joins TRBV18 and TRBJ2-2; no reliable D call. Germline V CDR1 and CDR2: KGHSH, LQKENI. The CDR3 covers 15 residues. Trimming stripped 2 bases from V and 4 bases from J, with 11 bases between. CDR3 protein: CASSPSAETTGELFF. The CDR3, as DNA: TGTGCCAGCTCACCATCGGCGGAGACCACCGGGGAGCTGTTTTTT.

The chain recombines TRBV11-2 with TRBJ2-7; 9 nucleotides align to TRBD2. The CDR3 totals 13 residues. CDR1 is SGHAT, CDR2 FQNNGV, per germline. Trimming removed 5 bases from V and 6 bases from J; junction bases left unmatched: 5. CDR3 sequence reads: CASSPGLAFEQYF. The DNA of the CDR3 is TGTGCCAGCAGCCCCGGACTAGCGTTCGAGCAGTACTTC.

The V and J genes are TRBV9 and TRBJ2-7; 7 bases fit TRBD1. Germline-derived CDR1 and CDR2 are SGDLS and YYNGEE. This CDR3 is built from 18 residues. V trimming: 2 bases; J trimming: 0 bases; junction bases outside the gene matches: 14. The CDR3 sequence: CASSVRAEKQGPSYEQYF. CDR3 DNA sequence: TGTGCCAGCAGCGTGCGAGCTGAAAAACAGGGGCCCTCCTACGAGCAGTACTTC.

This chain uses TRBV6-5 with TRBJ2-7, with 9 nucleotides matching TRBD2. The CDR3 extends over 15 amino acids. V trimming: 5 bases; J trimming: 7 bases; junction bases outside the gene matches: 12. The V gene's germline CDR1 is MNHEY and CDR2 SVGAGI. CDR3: CASSPLAGPKGEQYF. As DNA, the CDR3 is TGTGCCAGCAGTCCCCTAGCGGGACCAAAAGGGGAGCAGTACTTC.

Here the CDR3 reads CASSLPAGTGDEKLFF. In nucleotides, the CDR3 is TGTGCCAGCAGCTTACCCGCCGGGACAGGTGATGAAAAACTGTTTTTT. The chain couples TRBV7-9 to TRBJ1-4; 8 nucleotides agree with TRBD1. Germline V lookup: CDR1 SEHNR, CDR2 FQNEAQ (reference sequence). V shed 2 bases, J shed 6 bases, and the junction held 8 bases outside the gene matches. The CDR3 loop spans 16 amino acids.

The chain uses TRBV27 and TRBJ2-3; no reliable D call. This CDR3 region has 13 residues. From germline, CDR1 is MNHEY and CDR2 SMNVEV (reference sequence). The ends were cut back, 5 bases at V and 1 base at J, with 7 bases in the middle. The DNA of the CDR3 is TGTGCCAGCAGTCCCCTTCGCACAGATACGCAGTATTTT. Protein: CASSPLRTDTQYF.

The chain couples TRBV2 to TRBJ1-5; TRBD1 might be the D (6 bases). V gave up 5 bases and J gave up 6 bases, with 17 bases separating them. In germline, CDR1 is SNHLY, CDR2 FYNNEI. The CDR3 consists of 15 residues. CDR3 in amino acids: CASSRDGGLTQPQHF. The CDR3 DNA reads TGTGCCAGCAGTCGCGACGGGGGGCTGACTCAGCCCCAGCATTTT.

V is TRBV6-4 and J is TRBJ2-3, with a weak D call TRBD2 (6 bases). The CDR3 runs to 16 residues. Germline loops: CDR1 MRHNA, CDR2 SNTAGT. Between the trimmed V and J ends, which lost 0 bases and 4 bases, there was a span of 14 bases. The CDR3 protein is CASSDSGGASADTQYF. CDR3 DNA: TGTGCCAGCAGTGACTCCGGGGGAGCGTCTGCAGATACGCAGTATTTT.

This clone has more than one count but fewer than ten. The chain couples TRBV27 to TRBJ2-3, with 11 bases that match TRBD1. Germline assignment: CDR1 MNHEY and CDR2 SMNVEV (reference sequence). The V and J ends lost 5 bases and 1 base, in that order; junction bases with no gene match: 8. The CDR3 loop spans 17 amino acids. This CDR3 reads CASSPGQGAPGTDTQYF. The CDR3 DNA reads TGTGCCAGCAGTCCAGGACAGGGGGCGCCAGGCACAGATACGCAGTATTTT.

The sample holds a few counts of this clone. CDR3 protein: CASSWPSYEQYF. The CDR3 DNA sequence: TGCGCCAGCAGCTGGCCGTCCTACGAGCAGTACTTC. The chain has TRBV5-1 and TRBJ2-7; D is ambiguous. The germline CDR1 and CDR2 sequences are SGHRS and YFSETQ. Trimming stripped 3 bases from V and 1 base from J, with 5 bases between. The length of the CDR3 is 12 residues. Using reference TRBV5-1 and TRBJ2-7 for the parts outside the CDR3, the full variable domain is KAGVTQTPRYLIKTRGQQVTLSCSPISGHRSVSWYQQTPGQGLQFLFEYFSETQRNKGNFPGRFSGRQFSNSRSEMNVSTLELGDSALYLCASSWPSYEQYFGPGTRLTVT.